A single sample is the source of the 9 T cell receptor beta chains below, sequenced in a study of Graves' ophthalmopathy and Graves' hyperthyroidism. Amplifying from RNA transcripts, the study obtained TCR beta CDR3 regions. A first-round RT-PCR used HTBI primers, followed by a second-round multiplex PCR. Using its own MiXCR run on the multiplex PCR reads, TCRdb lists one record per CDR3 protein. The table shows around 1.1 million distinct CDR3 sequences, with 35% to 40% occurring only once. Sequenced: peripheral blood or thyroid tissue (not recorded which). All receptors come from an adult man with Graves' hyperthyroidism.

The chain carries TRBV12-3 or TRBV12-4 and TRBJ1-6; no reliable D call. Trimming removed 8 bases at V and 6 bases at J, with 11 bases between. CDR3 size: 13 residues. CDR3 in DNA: TGTGCCAGCGGGGAGAGGTTTAATTCACCCCTCCACTTT. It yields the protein CASGERFNSPLHF.

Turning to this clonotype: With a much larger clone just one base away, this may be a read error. The DNA of the CDR3 is TGTGCCAGTAAAGTGGACAGGGGTTCCTATAATTCACCCCCCCACTTT. This sequence encodes CASKVDRGSYNSPPHF. This chain uses TRBV19 with TRBJ1-6, with 9 bases aligning to TRBD1. This CDR3 spans 16 amino acids. CDR1 is LNHDA, CDR2 SQIVND, per germline (reference sequence).

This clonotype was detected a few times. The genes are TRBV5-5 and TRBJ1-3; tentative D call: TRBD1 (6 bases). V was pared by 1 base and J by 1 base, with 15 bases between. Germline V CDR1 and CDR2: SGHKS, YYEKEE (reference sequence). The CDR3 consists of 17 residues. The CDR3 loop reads CASSLSGGQFSGNTIYF. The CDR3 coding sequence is TGTGCCAGCAGCTTGAGTGGTGGACAGTTTTCTGGAAACACCATATATTTT.

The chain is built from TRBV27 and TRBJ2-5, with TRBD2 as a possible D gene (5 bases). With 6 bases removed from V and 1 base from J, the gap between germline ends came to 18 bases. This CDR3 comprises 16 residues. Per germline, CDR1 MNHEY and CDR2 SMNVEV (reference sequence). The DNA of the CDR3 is TGTGCCAGCAGAGTCCGGAGCGGCGGTGTCCAAGAGACCCAGTACTTC. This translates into CASRVRSGGVQETQYF.

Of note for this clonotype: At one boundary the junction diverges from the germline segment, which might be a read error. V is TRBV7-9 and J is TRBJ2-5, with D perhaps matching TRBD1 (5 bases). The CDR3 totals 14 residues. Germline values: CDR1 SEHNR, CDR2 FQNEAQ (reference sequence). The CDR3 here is CASSLFRAAETQNF. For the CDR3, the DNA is TGTGCCAGCAGCTTATTCAGGGCCGCAGAGACCCAGAACTTC.

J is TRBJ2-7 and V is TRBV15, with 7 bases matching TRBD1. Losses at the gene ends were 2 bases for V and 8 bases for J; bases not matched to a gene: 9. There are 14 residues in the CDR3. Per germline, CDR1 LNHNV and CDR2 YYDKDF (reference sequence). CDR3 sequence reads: CATSRTGTAWKQYF. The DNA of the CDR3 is TGTGCCACCAGCAGAACCGGGACAGCCTGGAAGCAGTACTTC.

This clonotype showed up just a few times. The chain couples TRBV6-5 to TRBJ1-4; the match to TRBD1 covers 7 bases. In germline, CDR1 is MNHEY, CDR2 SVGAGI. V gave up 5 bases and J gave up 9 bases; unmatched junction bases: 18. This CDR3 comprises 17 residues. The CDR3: CASSRDRERGSQQKLFF. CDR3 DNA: TGTGCCAGCAGTCGTGACAGGGAGAGGGGCAGTCAGCAAAAACTGTTTTTT.

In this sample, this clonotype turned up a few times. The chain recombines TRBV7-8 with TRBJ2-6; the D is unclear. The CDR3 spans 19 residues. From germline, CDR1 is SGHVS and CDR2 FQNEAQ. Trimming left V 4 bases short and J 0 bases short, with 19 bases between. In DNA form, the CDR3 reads TGTGCCAGCAGCTATTTGGGGTTGCCGCCTAGCTCTGGGGCCAACGTCCTGACTTTC. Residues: CASSYLGLPPSSGANVLTF.

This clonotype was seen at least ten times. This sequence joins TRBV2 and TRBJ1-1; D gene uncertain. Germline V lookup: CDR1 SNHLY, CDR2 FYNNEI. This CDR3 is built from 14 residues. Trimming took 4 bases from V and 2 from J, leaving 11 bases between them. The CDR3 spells CASSVYGDNTEAFF. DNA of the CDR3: TGTGCCAGCAGTGTATACGGCGATAACACTGAAGCTTTCTTT.